The 21 T cell receptor beta chains listed next were all sequenced from one sample in a study of cytotoxic CD8 clonotypes in ibrutinib-treated CLL. Sequenced by immunoSEQ multiplex PCR; TCRdb stores in-frame clones only, minus some. The sample shows some 350,000 clones, approximately 67% of them seen only once. Material: PBMCs, obtained after 36 months of ibrutinib treatment. The receptors shown here come from a human donor with chronic lymphocytic leukemia.

The CDR3 nucleotides are TGTGCCAGCAGCTATGGACTAGCGGACCATAGCACAGATACGCAGTATTTT. Translating gives CASSYGLADHSTDTQYF. The rearrangement joins TRBV28 to TRBJ2-3; 10 positions agree with TRBD2. The CDR3 has 17 amino acids. With 6 bases clipped from V and 0 bases from J, the junction kept 9 bases outside the gene matches. Germline V lookup: CDR1 MDHEN, CDR2 SYDVKM.

The rearrangement uses TRBV5-1 and TRBJ2-6; D is undetermined. Germline V lookup: CDR1 SGHRS, CDR2 YFSETQ. The length of the CDR3 is 16 residues. Trimming stripped 4 bases from V and 4 bases from J, with 15 bases between. The CDR3 here is CASSEARAGGANVLTF. In DNA form, the CDR3 reads TGCGCCAGCAGCGAAGCCAGAGCTGGAGGGGCCAACGTCCTGACTTTC.

This clone came up a few times. V is TRBV28 and J is TRBJ2-3; D remains unclear. Per germline, CDR1 MDHEN and CDR2 SYDVKM. The CDR3 contains 12 residues. Trimming took off 3 bases at V and 6 bases at J, with 7 bases between the two ends. CDR3 residues: CASSFNTDTQYF. In DNA form, the CDR3 reads TGTGCCAGCAGTTTCAACACCGATACGCAGTATTTT.

The CDR3 loop reads CASSLQAVASSYNEQFF. CDR3 coding DNA: TGTGCCAGCAGTCTCCAGGCGGTCGCTAGCTCCTACAATGAGCAGTTCTTC. This sequence joins TRBV5-4 and TRBJ2-1; D is ambiguous. The CDR3 length is 17 residues. V was trimmed by 5 bases and J by 0 bases, leaving 18 bases between them. The V gene's germline CDR1 is SGHNT and CDR2 YYREEE (reference sequence).

The J gene is TRBJ1-1, the V gene TRBV5-1; 7 bases align to TRBD1. This CDR3 comprises 13 residues. Germline V CDR1 and CDR2: SGHRS, YFSETQ. Trimming took 1 base from V and 5 from J; bases not matched to a gene: 2. The CDR3, as DNA: TGCGCCAGCAGCTTGACAGGGGTGACTGAAGCTTTCTTT. Protein: CASSLTGVTEAFF.

J is TRBJ1-4 and V is TRBV6-5, with a weak D call TRBD1 (6 bases). With 2 bases removed from V and 8 bases from J, the gap between germline ends came to 9 bases. CDR1 is MNHEY and CDR2 is SVGAGI in the germline V gene. The CDR3 length is 13 residues. The CDR3 sequence: CASSYVRGEKLFF. The DNA for the CDR3 is TGTGCCAGCAGTTACGTCAGGGGCGAAAAACTGTTTTTT.

This rearrangement joins TRBV20-1 to TRBJ1-2; D remains unclear. The CDR3 covers 11 residues. Germline V gene lookup returns CDR1 DFQATT and CDR2 SNEGSKA (reference sequence). V lost 2 bases and J 7 bases, leaving 8 bases between the germline ends. The DNA of the CDR3 is TGCAGTGCTAGAAGAGGGAGTGGCTACACCTTC. Its translation is CSARRGSGYTF.

This clone was counted a single time. The CDR3 loop is CATSRGRVDTGELFF. DNA for the CDR3: TGTGCCACCAGCCGGGGCAGGGTTGACACCGGGGAGCTGTTTTTT. The chain is built from TRBV15 and TRBJ2-2; D may correspond to TRBD1 or TRBD2 (5 bases each). Trimming removed 5 bases from V and 3 bases from J, with 13 bases in between. The CDR3 contains 15 residues. Germline CDR1 is LNHNV and CDR2 is YYDKDF (reference sequence).

In this sample, this clone turned up a few times. J is TRBJ1-2 and V is TRBV29-1, with TRBD1 identical over 9 bases. With V trimmed by 1 base and J by 4 bases, 4 bases remained unmatched. The germline V gene encodes CDR1 SQVTM and CDR2 ANQGSEA. The CDR3 is made up of 14 amino acids. This chain's CDR3 is CSVEGDRDFYGYTF. The DNA for the CDR3 is TGCAGCGTTGAAGGGGACAGGGATTTCTATGGCTACACCTTC.

The table lists this clone with a few counts. The rearrangement joins TRBV5-1 to TRBJ2-3, with D unresolved. Trimming removed 0 bases from V and 4 bases from J, with 9 bases in between. The germline gives CDR1 SGHRS, CDR2 YFSETQ. The CDR3 runs to 14 residues. The DNA for the CDR3 is TGCGCCAGCAGCTTGGACACGAGCTCAGATACGCAGTATTTT. Protein: CASSLDTSSDTQYF. The full variable domain, rest sourced from reference TRBV5-1 and TRBJ2-3, is KAGVTQTPRYLIKTRGQQVTLSCSPISGHRSVSWYQQTPGQGLQFLFEYFSETQRNKGNFPGRFSGRQFSNSRSEMNVSTLELGDSALYLCASSLDTSSDTQYFGPGTRLTVL.

The chain couples TRBV7-8 to TRBJ1-2; no clear D gene. This CDR3 region has 14 residues. V was clipped by 1 base and J by 2 bases, with 8 bases between them. Germline V gene lookup returns CDR1 SGHVS and CDR2 FQNEAQ. This chain's CDR3 is CASSLGRLNYGYTF. In DNA form, the CDR3 reads TGTGCCAGCAGCTTAGGGCGGCTAAACTATGGCTACACCTTC.

This chain connects TRBV4-3 to TRBJ2-7, with D perhaps assigned TRBD1 or TRBD2 (5 bases each). Germline V gene data show CDR1 as LGHNA and CDR2 as YSLEER. V gave up 0 bases and J gave up 1 base, with 10 bases separating them. The CDR3 sequence is 15 residues long. The CDR3 DNA reads as TGCGCCAGCAGCCAAGACGCGAGGGGTTCCTACGAGCAGTACTTC. This sequence encodes CASSQDARGSYEQYF.

The chain recombines TRBV19 with TRBJ2-7; D perhaps matches TRBD2 (6 bases). The CDR3 length is 16 residues. In germline, CDR1 is LNHDA, CDR2 SQIVND (reference sequence). Trimming took 3 bases from V and 3 from J, leaving 18 bases between them. The CDR3 spells CASSIGGVGNFYEQYF. The CDR3 DNA sequence: TGTGCCAGTAGTATCGGAGGGGTAGGCAATTTCTACGAGCAGTACTTC. The whole variable domain, filled in from reference TRBV19 and TRBJ2-7, reads DGGITQSPKYLFRKEGQNVTLSCEQNLNHDAMYWYRQDPGQGLRLIYYSQIVNDFQKGDIAEGYSVSREKKESFPLTVTSAQKNPTAFYLCASSIGGVGNFYEQYFGPGTRLTVT.

This clone was seen a single time. J is TRBJ2-3 and V is TRBV13, with D possibly matching TRBD2 (6 bases). The CDR3 spans 14 residues. Germline values: CDR1 PRHDT, CDR2 FYEKMQ (reference sequence). Trimming cost V 3 bases and J 3 bases, with 10 bases left between them. CDR3 residues: CASSLRGFTDTQYF. In DNA form, the CDR3 reads TGTGCCAGCAGCTTGCGGGGCTTTACAGATACGCAGTATTTT.

This chain connects TRBV5-1 to TRBJ2-1, with 8 bases fitting TRBD2. The junction had 5 bases not matched to a gene; V was cut back by 4 bases and J by 2 bases. This CDR3 contains 15 residues. Germline V lookup: CDR1 SGHRS, CDR2 YFSETQ. CDR3 coding DNA: TGCGCCAGCAGCGTAAGCGGGAGTCCCTACAATGAGCAGTTCTTC. Protein sequence: CASSVSGSPYNEQFF.

This clone was observed a handful of times. V gene TRBV6-5 combines with J gene TRBJ1-5; D uncertain. The V gene's germline CDR1 is MNHEY and CDR2 SVGAGI. The CDR3 loop spans 15 amino acids. V was pared by 6 bases and J by 0 bases, with 12 bases between. The CDR3 protein is CASRYGRISNQPQHF. CDR3 DNA sequence: TGTGCCAGCAGGTACGGACGGATTAGCAATCAGCCCCAGCATTTT.

V and J are TRBV5-4 and TRBJ2-1, with a possible D match to TRBD2 (5 bases). V shed 0 bases and J shed 12 bases, with 10 bases lying between them. This CDR3 has 12 residues. Germline assignment: CDR1 SGHNT and CDR2 YYREEE (reference sequence). The CDR3 here is CASSLDEGRQFF. CDR3 nucleotide sequence: TGTGCCAGCAGCTTGGACGAGGGAAGGCAGTTCTTC.

CDR3 sequence: CASSYHRSYEQYF. CDR3 coding DNA: TGTGCCAGCAGTTACCACAGGTCATACGAGCAGTACTTC. This chain uses TRBV6-5 with TRBJ2-7; maybe TRBD1 (5 bases). CDR1 MNHEY and CDR2 SVGAGI come from the germline V gene. Trimming removed 2 bases from V and 4 bases from J, with 9 bases in between. The CDR3 is 13 amino acids.

Note on this clone: Mismatch with germline at one junction end may stem from a read error. The V gene is TRBV7-2, the J gene TRBJ2-5, with D unresolved. Per germline, CDR1 SGHTA and CDR2 FQGNSA. The CDR3 length is 14 residues. The CDR3 DNA sequence: TGTGCCAGCAGCTTAAACGGATACCAAGAGACCTTAAACTTC. It specifies CASSLNGYQETLNF.

This clone was found a few times. The chain carries TRBV7-8 and TRBJ2-7; D is unclear. Trimming left V 4 bases short and J 3 bases short, with 10 bases between. Germline loops: CDR1 SGHVS, CDR2 FQNEAQ. The CDR3 extends over 13 amino acids. The CDR3 here is CASSSTSLYEQYF. CDR3 in DNA: TGTGCCAGCAGCTCGACATCCCTCTACGAGCAGTACTTC.

A few counts support this clone. The J gene is TRBJ2-2, the V gene TRBV10-1, with D perhaps given as TRBD1 or TRBD2 (6 bases each). The CDR3 loop spans 15 amino acids. Germline V gene data show CDR1 as WNHNN and CDR2 as SYGVQD (reference sequence). V lost 4 bases and J 4 bases, leaving 13 bases between the germline ends. Written as DNA, the CDR3 is TGCGCCAGCAGTGTAACGGGGGCCAGCACCGGGGAGCTGTTTTTT. This gives the protein CASSVTGASTGELFF.